This record looks at one TCR beta chain sequence and its context. As yet, its antigen is unknown. The source of the sample is a study of beta chain features in type 1 diabetes. Study results and caveats: The naive, central memory and Treg TCRB repertoires showed an apparent similarity that was greater among patients than among healthy donors.

The sequenced template was cDNA made from the entire isolated RNA. Assay used: immunoSEQ multiplex PCR; TCRdb lists only in-frame clones, some missing. The sample carries about 220,000 clones, about 11% recorded once. Sequencing used central memory CD4+ T cells from blood. This clonotype was obtained from a man aged 18-30 years in good health.

The CDR3 nucleotides read TGTGCCAGCAGTTACCGAGGGCCGGGCTATGGCTACACCTTC. This sequence encodes CASSYRGPGYGYTF. The chain carries TRBV6-5 and TRBJ1-2; the D is unclear. Germline lookup yields CDR1 MNHEY and CDR2 SVGAGI. The CDR3 is 14 residues long. Trimming took off 2 bases at V and 4 bases at J, with 11 bases between the two ends.